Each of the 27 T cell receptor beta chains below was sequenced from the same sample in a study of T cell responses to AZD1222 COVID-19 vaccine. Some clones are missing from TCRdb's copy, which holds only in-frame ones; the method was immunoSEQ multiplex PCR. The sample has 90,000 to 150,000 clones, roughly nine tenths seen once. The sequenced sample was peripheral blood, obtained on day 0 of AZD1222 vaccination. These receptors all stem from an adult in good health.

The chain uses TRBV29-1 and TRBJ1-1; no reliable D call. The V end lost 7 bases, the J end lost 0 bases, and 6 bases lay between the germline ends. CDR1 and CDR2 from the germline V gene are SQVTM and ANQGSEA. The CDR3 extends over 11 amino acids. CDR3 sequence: CSARLNTEAFF. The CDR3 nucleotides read TGCAGCGCCAGACTGAACACTGAAGCTTTCTTT.

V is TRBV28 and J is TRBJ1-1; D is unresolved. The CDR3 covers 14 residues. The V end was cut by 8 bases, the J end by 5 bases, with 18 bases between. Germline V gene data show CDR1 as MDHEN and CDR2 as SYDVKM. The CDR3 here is CASFAAVGKTEAFF. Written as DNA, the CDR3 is TGTGCCAGCTTTGCCGCGGTTGGCAAAACTGAAGCTTTCTTT.

CDR3 nucleotides: TGTGCCAGCAGCTTGGACTTAGCGGGACTCTACGAGCAGTACTTC. It codes for CASSLDLAGLYEQYF. This chain joins TRBV5-4 and TRBJ2-7; 8 bases agree with TRBD2. There are 15 residues in the CDR3. Germline trimming cut 0 bases from V and 3 bases from J; bases unmatched to any gene: 5. Germline V gene sequence: CDR1 SGHNT, CDR2 YYREEE (reference sequence).

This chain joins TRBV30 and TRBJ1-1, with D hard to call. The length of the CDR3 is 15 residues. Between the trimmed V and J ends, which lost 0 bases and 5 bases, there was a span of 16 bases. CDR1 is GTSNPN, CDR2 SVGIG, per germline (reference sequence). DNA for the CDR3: TGTGCCTGGAGTGTACTCGGAGCCTATGGGACTGAAGCTTTCTTT. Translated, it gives CAWSVLGAYGTEAFF.

The CDR3 is CASSLGPGRRDTIYF. The CDR3 DNA is TGTGCCAGCAGCTTAGGTCCGGGACGGCGGGACACCATATATTTT. The chain uses TRBV11-2 and TRBJ1-3; D might be TRBD1 (5 bases). The V gene lost 1 base and the J gene lost 8 bases, with 15 bases spanning the gap. The CDR3 length is 15 residues. Germline CDR1 reads SGHAT; CDR2 reads FQNNGV.

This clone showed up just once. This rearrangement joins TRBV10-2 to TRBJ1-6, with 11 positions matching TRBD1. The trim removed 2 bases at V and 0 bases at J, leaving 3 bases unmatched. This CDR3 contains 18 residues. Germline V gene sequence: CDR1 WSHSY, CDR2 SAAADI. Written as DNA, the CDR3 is TGCGCCAGCAGTGAGACGGGACAGGGGGACTCCTATAATTCACCCCTCCACTTT. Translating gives CASSETGQGDSYNSPLHF.

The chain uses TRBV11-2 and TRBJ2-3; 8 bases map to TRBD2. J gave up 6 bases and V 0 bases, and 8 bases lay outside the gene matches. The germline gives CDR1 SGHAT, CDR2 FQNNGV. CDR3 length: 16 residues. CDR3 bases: TGTGCCAGCAGCTTAGATCGCGCGGGAGGATCGGATACGCAGTATTTT. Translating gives CASSLDRAGGSDTQYF. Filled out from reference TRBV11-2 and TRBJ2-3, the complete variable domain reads EAGVAQSPRYKIIEKRQSVAFWCNPISGHATLYWYQQILGQGPKLLIQFQNNGVVDDSQLPKDRFSAERLKGVDSTLKIQPAKLEDSAVYLCASSLDRAGGSDTQYFGPGTRLTVL.

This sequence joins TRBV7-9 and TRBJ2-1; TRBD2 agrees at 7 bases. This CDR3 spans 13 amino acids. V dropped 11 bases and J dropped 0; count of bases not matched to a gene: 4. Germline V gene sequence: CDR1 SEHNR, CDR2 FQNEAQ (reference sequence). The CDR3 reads CAGAGDSYNEQFF. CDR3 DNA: TGTGCCGGGGCGGGAGACTCCTACAATGAGCAGTTCTTC. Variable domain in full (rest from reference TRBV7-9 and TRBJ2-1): DTGVSQNPRHKITKRGQNVTFRCDPISEHNRLYWYRQTLGQGPEFLTYFQNEAQLEKSRLLSDRFSAERPKGSFSTLEIQRTEQGDSAMYLCAGAGDSYNEQFFGPGTRLTVL.

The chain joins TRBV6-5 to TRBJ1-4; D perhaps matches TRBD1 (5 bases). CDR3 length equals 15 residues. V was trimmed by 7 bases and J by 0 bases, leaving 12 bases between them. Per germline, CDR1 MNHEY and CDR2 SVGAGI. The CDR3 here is CASKSRQSTNEKLFF. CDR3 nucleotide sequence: TGTGCCAGCAAATCCCGACAGTCAACTAATGAAAAACTGTTTTTT.

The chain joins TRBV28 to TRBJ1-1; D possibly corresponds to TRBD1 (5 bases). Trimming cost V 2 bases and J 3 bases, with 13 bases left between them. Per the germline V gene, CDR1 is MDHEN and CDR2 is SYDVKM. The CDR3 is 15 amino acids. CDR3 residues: CASSLGGGGHTEAFF. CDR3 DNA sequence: TGTGCCAGCAGTTTAGGGGGGGGAGGACACACTGAAGCTTTCTTT.

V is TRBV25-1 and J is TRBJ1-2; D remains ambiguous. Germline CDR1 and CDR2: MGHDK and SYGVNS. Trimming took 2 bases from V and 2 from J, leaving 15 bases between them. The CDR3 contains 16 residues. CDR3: CASSEPGGATNYGYTF. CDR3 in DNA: TGTGCCAGCAGTGAACCCGGAGGAGCAACAAACTATGGCTACACCTTC.

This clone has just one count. CDR3 residues: CASSIGGAGDTQYF. The CDR3 DNA follows: TGTGCCAGTAGTATAGGAGGGGCCGGGGATACGCAGTATTTT. The chain combines TRBV19 with TRBJ2-3; D is perhaps TRBD1 or TRBD2 (5 bases each). The V gene lost 1 base and the J gene lost 6 bases, with 11 bases spanning the gap. CDR1 and CDR2 (germline): LNHDA, SQIVND (reference sequence). The CDR3 length is 14 residues.

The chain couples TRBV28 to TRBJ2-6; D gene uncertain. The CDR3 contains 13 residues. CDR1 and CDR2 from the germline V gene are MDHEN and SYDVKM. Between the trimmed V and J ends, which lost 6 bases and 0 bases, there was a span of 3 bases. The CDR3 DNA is TGTGCCAGCAGCCGCTCTGGGGCCAACGTCCTGACTTTC. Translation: CASSRSGANVLTF.

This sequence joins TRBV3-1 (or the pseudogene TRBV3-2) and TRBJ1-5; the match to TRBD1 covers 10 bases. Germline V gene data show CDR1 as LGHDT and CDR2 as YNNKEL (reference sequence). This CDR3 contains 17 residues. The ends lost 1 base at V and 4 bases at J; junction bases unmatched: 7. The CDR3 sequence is CASSQGDRGFGNQPQHF. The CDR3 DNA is TGTGCCAGCAGCCAAGGGGACAGGGGATTTGGAAATCAGCCCCAGCATTTT.

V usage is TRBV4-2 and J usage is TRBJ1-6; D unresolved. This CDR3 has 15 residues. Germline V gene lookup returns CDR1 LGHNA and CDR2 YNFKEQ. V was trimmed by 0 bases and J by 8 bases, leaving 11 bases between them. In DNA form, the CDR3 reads TGTGCCAGCAGCCAAGATCCAAACAGCGATTCACCCCTCCACTTT. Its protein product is CASSQDPNSDSPLHF.

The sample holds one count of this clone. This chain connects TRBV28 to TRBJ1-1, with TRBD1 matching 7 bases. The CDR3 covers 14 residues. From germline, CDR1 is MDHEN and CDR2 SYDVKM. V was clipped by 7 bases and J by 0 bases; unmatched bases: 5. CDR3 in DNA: TGTGCCAGCACCAGGGACAGCCTGAACACTGAAGCTTTCTTT. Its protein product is CASTRDSLNTEAFF.

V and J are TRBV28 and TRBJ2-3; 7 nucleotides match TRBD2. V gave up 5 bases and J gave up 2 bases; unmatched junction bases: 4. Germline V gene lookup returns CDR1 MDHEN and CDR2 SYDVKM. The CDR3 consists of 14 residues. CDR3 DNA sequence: TGTGCCAGCAGTCGGCAGCGGGACACAGATACGCAGTATTTT. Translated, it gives CASSRQRDTDTQYF.

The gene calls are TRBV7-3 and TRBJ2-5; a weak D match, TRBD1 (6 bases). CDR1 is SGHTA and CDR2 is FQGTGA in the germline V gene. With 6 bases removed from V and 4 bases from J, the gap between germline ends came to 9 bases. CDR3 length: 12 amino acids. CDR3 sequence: CASSQGGETQYF. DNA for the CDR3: TGTGCCAGCAGTCAAGGGGGAGAGACCCAGTACTTC.

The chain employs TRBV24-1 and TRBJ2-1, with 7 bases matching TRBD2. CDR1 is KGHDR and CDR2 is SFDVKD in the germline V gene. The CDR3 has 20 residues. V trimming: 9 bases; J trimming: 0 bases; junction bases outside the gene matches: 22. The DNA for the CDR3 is TGTGCCACCGGCCCCGGGACCATGGGGGGACTAACCAGCTCCTACAATGAGCAGTTCTTC. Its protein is CATGPGTMGGLTSSYNEQFF.

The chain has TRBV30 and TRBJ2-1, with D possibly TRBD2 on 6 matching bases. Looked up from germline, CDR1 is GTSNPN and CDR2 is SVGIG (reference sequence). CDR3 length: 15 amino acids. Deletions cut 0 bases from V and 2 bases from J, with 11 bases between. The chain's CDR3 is CAWSVSLATYNEQFF. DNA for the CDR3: TGTGCCTGGAGTGTATCCCTAGCGACCTACAATGAGCAGTTCTTC.

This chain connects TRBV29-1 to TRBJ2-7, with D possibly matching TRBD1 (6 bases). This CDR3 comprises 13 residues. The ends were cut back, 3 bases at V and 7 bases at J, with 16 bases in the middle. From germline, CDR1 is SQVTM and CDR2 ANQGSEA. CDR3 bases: TGCAGCGTTGACGTGGACCATAGGGGGGAGCAGTACTTC. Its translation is CSVDVDHRGEQYF.

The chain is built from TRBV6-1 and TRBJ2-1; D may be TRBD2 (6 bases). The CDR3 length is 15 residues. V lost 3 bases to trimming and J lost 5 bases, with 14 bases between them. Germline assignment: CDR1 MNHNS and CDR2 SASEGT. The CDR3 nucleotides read TGTGCCAGCAGTGACCCGCGGGGAGCCCACAATGAGCAGTTCTTC. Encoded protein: CASSDPRGAHNEQFF.

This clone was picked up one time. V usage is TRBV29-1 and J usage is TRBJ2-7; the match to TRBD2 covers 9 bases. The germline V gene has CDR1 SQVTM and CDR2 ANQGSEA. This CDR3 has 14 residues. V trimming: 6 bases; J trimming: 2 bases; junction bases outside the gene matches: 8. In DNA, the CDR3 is TGCAGCGTAGATAGCGGGAGACCCACCTACGAGCAGTACTTC. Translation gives CSVDSGRPTYEQYF.

CDR3 amino acids: CAWSVSGGEKLFF. For the CDR3, the DNA is TGTGCCTGGAGCGTATCGGGGGGTGAAAAACTGTTTTTT. This chain connects TRBV30 to TRBJ1-4, with D possibly matching TRBD1 (5 bases). Trimming shortened V by 3 bases and J by 7 bases, and 12 bases separated the two germline ends. The CDR3 sequence is 13 residues long. Germline CDR1 reads GTSNPN; CDR2 reads SVGIG (reference sequence).

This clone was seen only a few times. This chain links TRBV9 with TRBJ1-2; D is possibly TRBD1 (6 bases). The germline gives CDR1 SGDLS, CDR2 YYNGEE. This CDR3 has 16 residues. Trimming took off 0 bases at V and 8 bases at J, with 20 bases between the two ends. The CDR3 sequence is CASSVGSGWRQGGYTF. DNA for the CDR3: TGTGCCAGCAGCGTAGGGTCAGGCTGGCGCCAGGGGGGCTACACCTTC.

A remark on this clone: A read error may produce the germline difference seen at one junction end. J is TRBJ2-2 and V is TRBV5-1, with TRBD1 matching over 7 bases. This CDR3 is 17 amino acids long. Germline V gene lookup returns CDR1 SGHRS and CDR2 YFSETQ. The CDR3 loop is CATSSLARSTGAGELFF. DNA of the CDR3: TGCGCCACCAGCAGCTTGGCCCGATCCACAGGGGCCGGGGAGCTGTTTTTT.

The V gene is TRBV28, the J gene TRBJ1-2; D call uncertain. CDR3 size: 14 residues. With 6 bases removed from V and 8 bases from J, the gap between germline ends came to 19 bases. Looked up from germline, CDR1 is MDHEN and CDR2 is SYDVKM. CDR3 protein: CASRDSVSYGGYTF. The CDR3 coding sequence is TGTGCCAGCAGGGACTCCGTGTCCTATGGCGGCTACACCTTC.